Described below is a single TCR beta chain sequence and its context. The junction had 11 bases not matched to a gene; V was cut back by 7 bases and J by 6 bases. The CDR3 spans 14 residues. CDR1 and CDR2 from the germline V gene are SQVTM and ANQGSEA. This sample is drawn from a study of blood T cells in healthy people across ages. Primers used in a second PCR of about 6 to 11 cycles were a sample-barcoded 5' primer and a J-beta primer mix. In TCRdb, the 5' RACE reads were re-called with MiXCR into one record per CDR3 protein. Of 500,000 to 650,000 distinct CDR3 sequences listed, 25% to 35% were seen once; the top ten hold 3% to 4.5%. The data also belong to a second study, concerning T cells of mothers and their children.

The origin of this receptor is a boy aged 2-9 years in good health. The V and J genes are TRBV29-1 and TRBJ2-1; 8 positions agree with TRBD1. The sequenced sample consisted of blood. CDR3 sequence: CSAVPGQALNEQFF. The CDR3 DNA reads TGCAGCGCAGTTCCGGGACAGGCCCTCAATGAGCAGTTCTTC.